Listed here is a single T cell receptor (beta chain). The record originates from a study of blood T cell repertoires in COVID-19. Study overall: Sites across the United States, Italy and Spain contributed samples from acute and convalescent COVID-19. PBMCs, B-cell-depleted T cells, or T cells were the source of the cDNA or gDNA that made up the material.

Self-reported history from a screening survey and questionnaire set each donor's cohort. V dropped 5 bases and J dropped 1 base, with 11 bases sitting between them. The CDR3 has 14 residues. Germline V lookup: CDR1 SGHTA, CDR2 FQGNSA. Original processing methods: By means of reference gene primer amplification, nucleated cell counts were estimated. Clones were sequenced by immunoSEQ multiplex PCR, and TCRdb holds only the in-frame ones, with some missing. That table supplies the V and J calls and clone size; D and trimming were determined from the DNA. The sample contains around 160,000 clones, more than 75% of which appear only once.

This chain links TRBV7-2 with TRBJ2-5; D uncertain. Sequenced sample: PBMCs or T cells enriched from blood (not recorded which). The sequence came from a woman under 40 with acute COVID-19. CDR3 loop: CASSPSYSQETQYF. CDR3 coding DNA: TGTGCCAGCAGCCCAAGTTATAGCCAAGAGACCCAGTACTTC.